These 5 T cell receptor beta chains share one sample of origin, sequenced in a study of CD8 T cells in ankylosing spondylitis. MiXCR, run by TCRdb on the 5' RACE reads, gives a single entry per CDR3 protein. The data contain a few hundred thousand distinct CDR3 sequences, roughly 10% of them singletons. The sequenced sample was blood, either unsorted or a sorted T cell fraction (not recorded which). The receptors come from a male donor with ankylosing spondylitis or in good health (not recorded which).

This clonotype was recorded many times. The chain has TRBV3-1 and TRBJ2-7; D is undetermined. The CDR3 has 15 amino acids. Per germline, CDR1 LGHDT and CDR2 YNNKEL (reference sequence). V was cut by 1 base and J by 2 bases, with 12 bases left in between. Here the CDR3 DNA reads TGTGCCAGCAGCCAAGGAACTGGCTCAGCCTACGAGCAGTACTTC. Residues: CASSQGTGSAYEQYF.

The table lists this clonotype with many counts. The chain joins TRBV29-1 to TRBJ2-7; D is possibly TRBD2 (6 bases). V dropped 4 bases and J dropped 4 bases, with 8 bases sitting between them. From germline, CDR1 is SQVTM and CDR2 ANQGSEA. CDR3 size: 11 residues. In DNA form, the CDR3 reads TGCAGCGTTGGGGGGAGGTACGAGCAGTACTTC. Translation gives CSVGGRYEQYF.

The chain has TRBV7-2 and TRBJ1-1; D is possibly TRBD1 (5 bases). The CDR3 consists of 15 residues. Germline V gives CDR1 SGHTA, CDR2 FQGNSA. Trimming pared 1 base from V and 3 bases from J, leaving 12 bases between. CDR3 sequence reads: CASSLDGTWDTEAFF. The CDR3 DNA is TGTGCCAGCAGCTTAGATGGGACTTGGGACACTGAAGCTTTCTTT.

This clonotype was found many times. At one boundary the junction diverges from the germline segment, which might be a read error. V gene TRBV5-1 combines with J gene TRBJ1-5, with unresolved D. Per germline, CDR1 SGHRS and CDR2 YFSETQ. CDR3 length: 13 amino acids. CDR3 in DNA: TGTGCCAGCAGTTTAGACGGCTATCAGCCCCAGCATTTT. Protein: CASSLDGYQPQHF.

The sample holds many counts of this clonotype. V usage is TRBV5-1 and J usage is TRBJ1-1; D is perhaps TRBD1 (6 bases). The V gene lost 4 bases and the J gene lost 1 base, with 17 bases spanning the gap. CDR1 SGHRS and CDR2 YFSETQ come from the germline V gene. CDR3 length equals 16 residues. The CDR3 DNA reads TGCGCCAGCAGCCCTGGGTCGGTGGACAGGAACACTGAAGCTTTCTTT. The encoded protein is CASSPGSVDRNTEAFF.